The 7 T cell receptor beta chains given below trace back to one sample, sequenced in a study of cytomegalovirus exposure and HLA in healthy donors (dated by TCRdb to between 2016 and 2019). The library was prepared using the immunoSEQ multiplex PCR assay. Entries here come from immuneACCESS through TCRdb and include only in-frame sequences with V and J called. Some clones fail to appear in such tables; in the studies checked, an unresolved V gene covers under half of the shortfall, and the cause of the remainder is unknown. This sample is represented by some 64,000 clones; 96% of them were singletons. 0.9% to 1.5% of the sample comes from the top ten. Material: PBMCs. The source is a woman in her late teens or twenties in good health and CMV-seronegative.

The genes are TRBV4-3 and TRBJ2-3; possible D gene TRBD2, 5 bases. This CDR3 comprises 13 residues. With 2 bases removed from V and 4 bases from J, the gap between germline ends came to 7 bases. Germline values: CDR1 LGHNA, CDR2 YSLEER. This CDR3 is CASSQKLADTQYF. In DNA, the CDR3 is TGCGCCAGCAGCCAAAAACTAGCAGATACGCAGTATTTT.

V usage is TRBV19 and J usage is TRBJ2-5, with D perhaps TRBD1 (6 bases). Trimming removed 4 bases at V and 4 bases at J, with 13 bases between. The germline CDR1 and CDR2 sequences are LNHDA and SQIVND (reference sequence). CDR3 length: 14 residues. The CDR3 spells CASSSRWGRETQYF. DNA of the CDR3: TGTGCCAGTAGTAGCCGGTGGGGGCGAGAGACCCAGTACTTC.

The CDR3 here is CASSKTPTETQYF. The CDR3 DNA follows: TGTGCCAGCAGCAAAACCCCTACGGAGACCCAGTACTTC. This rearrangement joins TRBV9 to TRBJ2-5; D gene ambiguous. Germline CDR1 SGDLS, CDR2 YYNGEE. Trimming stripped 4 bases from V and 5 bases from J, with 12 bases between. The CDR3 totals 13 residues.

The rearrangement uses TRBV21-1 and TRBJ2-5; TRBD1, as called in the table, went unchecked against the DNA. TRBV21-1 is marked as a pseudogene. The CDR3 runs to 12 residues. CDR3 sequence reads: CAHSVPQETQYF. The CDR3 region has the DNA TGTGCCCATTCAGTGCCCCAAGAGACCCAGTACTTC.

This clone appeared once. The chain links TRBV28 to TRBJ2-6, with D tentatively TRBD2 (6 bases). CDR1 and CDR2 (germline): MDHEN, SYDVKM. The CDR3 sequence is 15 residues long. Between the trimmed V and J ends, which lost 8 bases and 6 bases, there was a span of 17 bases. The CDR3 loop is CASRPGRRKANVLTF. The CDR3 bases are TGTGCCAGCCGTCCAGGGAGGAGAAAGGCCAACGTCCTGACTTTC.

This clone was picked up one time. This chain joins TRBV29-1 and TRBJ2-3, with TRBD1 as a possible D gene (6 bases). The ends were cut back, 4 bases at V and 2 bases at J, with 10 bases in the middle. The germline gives CDR1 SQVTM, CDR2 ANQGSEA. The CDR3 totals 13 residues. Written as DNA, the CDR3 is TGCAGCGTTGTCAGGGGAGTCACAGATACGCAGTATTTT. Its translation: CSVVRGVTDTQYF.

The rearrangement uses TRBV6-5 and TRBJ2-2; D is possibly TRBD1 (5 bases). The germline V and J ends were trimmed by 0 bases and 0 bases, with 8 bases remaining between them. Germline-derived CDR1 and CDR2 are MNHEY and SVGAGI. The CDR3 spans 16 residues. DNA of the CDR3: TGTGCCAGCAGTTACTCGATGGGGCCGAACACCGGGGAGCTGTTTTTT. Amino acids: CASSYSMGPNTGELFF.